This record looks at one T cell receptor (beta chain) sequence and its context. Trimming cost V 3 bases and J 0 bases, with 16 bases left between them. Germline V lookup: CDR1 SGHTS, CDR2 YDEGEE. This CDR3 contains 17 residues. Sequencing was performed with immunoSEQ multiplex PCR; in TCRdb, only in-frame clones are kept and a portion is missing. The sample has approximately 73,000 clones, roughly 77% seen once; the top ten hold roughly 0.83%. This entry is derived from a study of blood T cell repertoires in COVID-19. This sequence originates from a woman aged 70-85 years with acute or convalescent COVID-19. The V call is TRBV5-8, the J call TRBJ1-3, with D hard to call. Sequencing was carried out using peripheral blood. This chain's CDR3 is CASSSSPQVLSGNTIYF. DNA for the CDR3: TGTGCCAGCAGCTCCTCCCCGCAGGTTCTCTCTGGAAACACCATATATTTT. The full variable domain, completed using reference TRBV5-8 and TRBJ1-3, is EAGVTQSPTHLIKTRGQQATLRCSPISGHTSVYWYQQALGLGLQFLLWYDEGEERNRGNFPPRFSGRQFPNYSSELNVNALELEDSALYLCASSSSPQVLSGNTIYFGEGSWLTVV.